This T cell receptor (beta chain) originates from a study of regulatory T cells in long-lasting Graves disease. Study findings and constraints: A limited number of samples was an acknowledged limitation. Public clonotype sharing was higher in persistent than newly diagnosed patients.

Arm-PCR with iRepertoire HTBI primers amplified the CDR3 regions for these TCR beta libraries. MiXCR was run by TCRdb on the multiplex PCR reads, yielding one entry per CDR3 protein. The sample carries fewer than 400,000 distinct CDR3 sequences, around 20% recorded once. Noted time point: persistent/refractory GD, antithyroid drugs over 5 years with positive TRAb. With RNA extracted from PBMCs as input, the TCR library was made. The guidelines of the American Thyroid Association were the basis for diagnosing Graves' disease. An endocrinology unit in Xi'an, China, supplied the patients. This clonotype was observed a handful of times. Antigen specificity is unknown. CDR3 length equals 13 residues. In germline, CDR1 is DFQATT, CDR2 SNEGSKA (reference sequence). The V and J ends lost 3 bases and 3 bases respectively, with 11 bases between them.

The chain links TRBV20-1 to TRBJ2-5; D unresolved. The TCR was taken from a female donor with Graves disease. The material was peripheral blood mononuclear cells (PBMCs), obtained when the disease was refractory, from a patient treated with antithyroid drugs. CDR3 in DNA: TGCAGTGCTAGCCGGGCACAGAAAGAGACCCAGTACTTC. Protein sequence: CSASRAQKETQYF.